These 2 T cell receptor beta chains share one sample of origin, sequenced in a study of radiotherapy plus CTLA-4 blockade in lung cancer. The table came from immunoSEQ multiplex PCR; TCRdb's copy has only in-frame clones and leaves some out. The sample lists 80,000 or so clones; around 76% were seen once. The specimen was peripheral blood, collected from a patient treated with radiotherapy plus ipilimumab. These receptors all come from a human donor with non-small cell lung cancer who had a partial response to radiotherapy plus ipilimumab. Some clones in this sample may be carry-over from other donors' samples.

V usage is TRBV28 and J usage is TRBJ1-1; possibly TRBD1 for D (6 bases). The CDR3 is 14 residues long. Trimming stripped 5 bases from V and 0 bases from J, with 10 bases between. Germline V gene sequence: CDR1 MDHEN, CDR2 SYDVKM. The CDR3 loop reads CASSRGGLNTEAFF. CDR3 DNA sequence: TGTGCCAGCAGTCGAGGGGGTCTGAACACTGAAGCTTTCTTT.

CDR3 nucleotides: TGTGCCAGTAGTTCATTCGGACTAGCGGCCTCCTACAATGAGCAGTTCTTC. Its translation: CASSSFGLAASYNEQFF. The chain joins TRBV19 to TRBJ2-1; 10 bases map to TRBD2. The length of the CDR3 is 17 residues. The V segment lost 5 bases and the J segment 0 bases; nucleotides outside the gene matches: 7. CDR1 is LNHDA and CDR2 is SQIVND in the germline V gene (reference sequence).